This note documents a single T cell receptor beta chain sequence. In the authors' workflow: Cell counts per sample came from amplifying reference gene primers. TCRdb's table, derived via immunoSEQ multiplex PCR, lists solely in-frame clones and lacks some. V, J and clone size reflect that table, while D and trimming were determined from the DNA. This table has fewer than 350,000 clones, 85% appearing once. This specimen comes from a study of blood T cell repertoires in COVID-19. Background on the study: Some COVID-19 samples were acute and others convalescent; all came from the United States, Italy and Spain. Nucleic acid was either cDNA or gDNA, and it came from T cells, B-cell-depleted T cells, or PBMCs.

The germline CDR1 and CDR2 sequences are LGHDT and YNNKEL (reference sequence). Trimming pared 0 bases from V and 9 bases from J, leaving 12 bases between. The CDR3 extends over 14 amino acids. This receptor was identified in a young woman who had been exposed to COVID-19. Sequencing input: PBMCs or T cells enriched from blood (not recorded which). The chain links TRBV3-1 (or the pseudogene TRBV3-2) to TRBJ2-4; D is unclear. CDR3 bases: TGTGCCAGCAGCCAAGATAACGGGTTGGGCATTCAGTACTTC. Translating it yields CASSQDNGLGIQYF.